This T cell receptor (beta chain) was captured by sequencing in a study of T cell responses to AZD1222 COVID-19 vaccine. General study results and limits: Among vaccine-associated CD4 TCRs, coverage spanned spike, with dominance at 160-218 and 743-854. The peak T cell response came first, and repertoires were sampled only after it. In the spike-specific TCR repertoire, nearly half reportedly target unmutated variant regions.

The CDR3 has 18 residues. V was trimmed by 5 bases and J by 7 bases, leaving 30 bases between them. Germline-derived CDR1 and CDR2 are MDHEN and SYDVKM. This clone was observed once. The antigen is not known. Sequencing was performed with immunoSEQ multiplex PCR; in TCRdb, only in-frame clones are kept and a portion is missing. In the table there are 140,000 to 150,000 clones, around 94% of which are singletons. The TCR originated in an adult who had recovered from COVID-19. This chain connects TRBV28 to TRBJ2-7; D could derive from TRBD1 or TRBD2 (6 bases each). Sequenced here: peripheral blood, sampled after recovery from COVID-19. CDR3 nucleotide sequence: TGTGCCAGCAGTCCGCCGGGACATATGACTTTAGCGGTGGGAGAGCAGTACTTC. Translation: CASSPPGHMTLAVGEQYF.